This T cell receptor (beta chain) stems from a study of blood T cells in healthy people across ages. Germline V gene sequence: CDR1 MDHEN, CDR2 SYDVKM. This CDR3 is 16 amino acids long. V lost 5 bases, J lost 2 bases, and 9 bases stayed unmatched. Using a J-beta primer mix together with a sample-barcoded 5' primer, a second PCR was run for about 6 to 11 cycles. In TCRdb, the 5' RACE reads were re-called with MiXCR into one record per CDR3 protein. This table has hundreds of thousands of distinct CDR3 sequences, more than 20% appearing once. This clonotype was recorded a few times. The material sequenced was blood. The receptor comes from a man in his 70s in good health. The chain uses TRBV28 and TRBJ2-4; 7 nucleotides agree with TRBD1. The CDR3 DNA reads as TGTGCCAGCAGTGGAACAGGGGAATGGTCCAAAAACATTCAGTACTTC. This encodes CASSGTGEWSKNIQYF.